This entry lists 27 T cell receptor beta chains sequenced from one sample in a study of cytomegalovirus exposure and HLA in healthy donors. Both 60 Vbeta primers and 13 Jbeta primers went into the PCR. Sequencing was performed with immunoSEQ multiplex PCR; in TCRdb, only in-frame clones are kept and a portion is missing. The table has about 200,000 clones, 83% seen once. The specimen was PBMCs. The origin of the receptors is a girl aged 5-17 years in good health and CMV-seronegative.

This clone has a single count. A read error may account for a junction end that differs from germline. Additional DNA sequences in this sample encode the identical CDR3. This chain connects TRBV2 to TRBJ1-1; perhaps TRBD1 as D (6 bases). This CDR3 spans 14 amino acids. Germline V gives CDR1 SNHLY, CDR2 FYNNEI. CDR3 residues: CASSGRRGNTEAFF. DNA for the CDR3: TGCGCCAGCAGTGGCCGCAGGGGGAACACTGAAGCTTTCTTT.

About this clone: A junction boundary mismatches the germline segment, possibly from a read error. The rearrangement uses TRBV28 and TRBJ2-7; 8 bases are a match to TRBD2. CDR1 MDHEN and CDR2 SYDVKM come from the germline V gene. The CDR3 runs to 12 residues. The CDR3 sequence: CASSFKRERRDF. CDR3 bases: TGTGCCAGCAGTTTCAAGCGGGAGAGGAGGGACTTC.

The genes are TRBV30 and TRBJ1-2, with 7 bases aligning to TRBD1. CDR3 length equals 14 residues. The J segment lost 8 bases and the V segment lost 5 bases, leaving 14 bases of the junction unmatched. The germline gives CDR1 GTSNPN, CDR2 SVGIG (reference sequence). The DNA for the CDR3 is TGTGCCTGGGTCGGGACAGATCAGAGGTGGGGCTACACCTTC. Protein product: CAWVGTDQRWGYTF.

The gene calls are TRBV19 and TRBJ2-5; possibly TRBD1 for D (8 bases). The germline CDR1 and CDR2 sequences are LNHDA and SQIVND (reference sequence). Trimming removed 4 bases at V and 2 bases at J, with 14 bases between. The CDR3 contains 15 residues. The CDR3 DNA sequence: TGTGCCAGTAGTAAAACAGGGGGGGATCAAGAGACCCAGTACTTC. Amino acid sequence: CASSKTGGDQETQYF.

J is TRBJ2-1 and V is TRBV4-1, with a weak D call TRBD2 (5 bases). Germline assignment: CDR1 MGHRA and CDR2 YSYEKL. CDR3 length: 15 residues. V was cut by 5 bases and J by 5 bases, with 16 bases left in between. Here the CDR3 reads CASSYRRGLNNEQFF. CDR3 DNA: TGCGCCAGCAGCTACCGCCGGGGTTTAAACAATGAGCAGTTCTTC.

The V gene is TRBV28, the J gene TRBJ1-2; D perhaps matches TRBD1 (5 bases). Germline loops: CDR1 MDHEN, CDR2 SYDVKM. There are 14 residues in the CDR3. The V gene lost 3 bases and the J gene lost 3 bases, with 11 bases spanning the gap. CDR3 residues: CASSFRDRHYGYTF. CDR3 sequence (DNA): TGTGCCAGCAGTTTCCGAGACAGACACTATGGCTACACCTTC.

This clone occurred once. This chain joins TRBV6-1 and TRBJ2-3; D is ambiguous. The V end lost 9 bases, the J end lost 6 bases, and 13 bases lay between the germline ends. Germline V gene lookup returns CDR1 MNHNS and CDR2 SASEGT. The CDR3 contains 12 residues. The CDR3 DNA reads as TGTGCCAGTGGAAAGTACGGGGATACGCAGTATTTT. As protein: CASGKYGDTQYF.

The chain couples TRBV7-9 to TRBJ1-1, with D tentatively TRBD1 (6 bases). The germline V and J ends were trimmed by 2 bases and 1 base, with 8 bases remaining between them. Germline CDR1 reads SEHNR; CDR2 reads FQNEAQ (reference sequence). This CDR3 comprises 14 residues. CDR3 coding DNA: TGTGCCAGCAGCTTAACAGGGTCGAACACTGAAGCTTTCTTT. As protein: CASSLTGSNTEAFF. The full variable domain, in which reference TRBV7-9 and TRBJ1-1 provide the parts outside the CDR3, is DTGVSQNPRHKITKRGQNVTFRCDPISEHNRLYWYRQTLGQGPEFLTYFQNEAQLEKSRLLSDRFSAERPKGSFSTLEIQRTEQGDSAMYLCASSLTGSNTEAFFGQGTRLTVV.

The chain carries TRBV7-9 and TRBJ2-1; tentative D call: TRBD1 (5 bases). This CDR3 contains 15 residues. Germline V gene lookup returns CDR1 SEHNR and CDR2 FQNEAQ (reference sequence). Trimming cost V 6 bases and J 4 bases, with 16 bases left between them. The CDR3 reads CASRAVRGQYNEQFF. CDR3 DNA sequence: TGTGCCAGCAGGGCCGTAAGGGGCCAATACAATGAGCAGTTCTTC. Together with reference TRBV7-9 and TRBJ2-1, the CDR3 gives the full variable domain: DTGVSQNPRHKITKRGQNVTFRCDPISEHNRLYWYRQTLGQGPEFLTYFQNEAQLEKSRLLSDRFSAERPKGSFSTLEIQRTEQGDSAMYLCASRAVRGQYNEQFFGPGTRLTVL.

The rearrangement links TRBV18 to TRBJ2-3; the match to TRBD1 covers 11 bases. Germline V gene data show CDR1 as KGHSH and CDR2 as LQKENI. The CDR3 is 15 amino acids. Trimming at V came to 3 bases and at J to 6 bases, leaving 5 bases not matched to a gene. The CDR3 DNA follows: TGTGCCAGCTCACCCCGGACAGGGGGCGCGGATACGCAGTATTTT. Amino acid sequence: CASSPRTGGADTQYF.

The DNA of the CDR3 is TGTGCCAGCTCACCTCGGTCGACAGATGAAGCTTTCTTT. This translates into CASSPRSTDEAFF. J is TRBJ1-1 and V is TRBV18; TRBD1 might be the D (5 bases). This CDR3 is built from 13 residues. Germline CDR1 reads KGHSH; CDR2 reads LQKENI. Trimming pared 3 bases from V and 7 bases from J, leaving 12 bases between.

The chain couples TRBV6-6 to TRBJ1-2, with 8 bases matching TRBD1. Germline V lookup: CDR1 MNHNY, CDR2 SVGAGI (reference sequence). J gave up 8 bases and V 6 bases, and 8 bases lay outside the gene matches. This CDR3 has 13 residues. CDR3 sequence reads: CASRKTGEGGYTF. CDR3 nucleotide sequence: TGTGCCAGCAGGAAGACAGGGGAAGGGGGCTACACCTTC.

CDR3 loop: CASSQDPRTEAFF. As DNA, the CDR3 is TGCGCCAGCAGCCAAGATCCCCGGACAGAAGCTTTCTTT. The rearrangement joins TRBV4-3 to TRBJ1-1; the D gene is possibly TRBD1 (5 bases). This CDR3 has 13 residues. The germline V gene encodes CDR1 LGHNA and CDR2 YSLEER. V lost 0 bases and J lost 8, with 10 bases in between.

The chain couples TRBV4-1 to TRBJ1-4; D uncertain. V lost 2 bases, J lost 3 bases, and 7 bases lay in between. CDR1 and CDR2 from the germline V gene are MGHRA and YSYEKL. The CDR3 is made up of 14 amino acids. CDR3 sequence reads: CASSQTQPNEKLFF. In DNA form, the CDR3 reads TGCGCCAGCAGCCAAACACAGCCTAATGAAAAACTGTTTTTT.

In its sample, this clone was seen once. The gene calls are TRBV7-6 and TRBJ1-6, with 11 bases lining up with TRBD1. V lost 5 bases and J lost 7; bases outside the gene matches: 4. In germline, CDR1 is SGHVS, CDR2 FNYEAQ. The CDR3 covers 15 residues. The CDR3 here is CASSRGTGGNSPLHF. The CDR3 region has the DNA TGTGCCAGCAGCCGAGGGACAGGGGGAAATTCACCCCTCCACTTT.

This chain uses TRBV27 with TRBJ2-1; 9 positions match TRBD1. This CDR3 is built from 15 residues. With V trimmed by 4 bases and J by 4 bases, 5 bases remained unmatched. Per germline, CDR1 MNHEY and CDR2 SMNVEV (reference sequence). The CDR3 sequence is CASSSPGQGYNEQFF. The CDR3 nucleotides are TGTGCCAGCAGTTCGCCGGGACAGGGTTACAATGAGCAGTTCTTC.

The chain couples TRBV18 to TRBJ1-5; D is unclear. The germline gives CDR1 KGHSH, CDR2 LQKENI. CDR3 size: 13 residues. V was cut by 2 bases and J by 7 bases, with 9 bases left in between. The CDR3 loop reads CASSPNRGQPQHF. The CDR3 DNA follows: TGTGCCAGCTCACCAAACCGCGGACAGCCCCAGCATTTT. Full variable domain (remainder filled in from reference TRBV18 and TRBJ1-5): NAGVMQNPRHLVRRRGQEARLRCSPMKGHSHVYWYRQLPEEGLKFMVYLQKENIIDESGMPKERFSAEFPKEGPSILRIQQVVRGDSAAYFCASSPNRGQPQHFGDGTRLSIL.

The chain employs TRBV28 and TRBJ2-7; 8 bases map to TRBD1. V shed 2 bases, J shed 5 bases, and the junction held 11 bases outside the gene matches. The CDR3 loop spans 16 amino acids. Looked up from germline, CDR1 is MDHEN and CDR2 is SYDVKM. The chain's CDR3 is CASSLHLGGQGNEQYF. The CDR3 coding sequence is TGTGCCAGCAGTTTACATCTAGGAGGACAGGGCAACGAGCAGTACTTC.

The V call is TRBV19, the J call TRBJ2-5; 9 positions match TRBD2. This CDR3 is built from 15 residues. Germline CDR1 reads LNHDA; CDR2 reads SQIVND (reference sequence). V was clipped by 5 bases and J by 5 bases; unmatched bases: 9. The CDR3 here is CASSPGTSRWETQYF. CDR3 nucleotides: TGTGCCAGTAGTCCCGGGACTAGCCGATGGGAGACCCAGTACTTC.

This chain links TRBV7-9 with TRBJ2-6, with D uncertain. The CDR3 extends over 14 amino acids. V gave up 3 bases and J gave up 0 bases, with 3 bases separating them. CDR1 is SEHNR, CDR2 FQNEAQ, per germline (reference sequence). Here the CDR3 reads CASSFSSGANVLTF. The CDR3 DNA sequence: TGTGCCAGCAGCTTTAGCTCTGGGGCCAACGTCCTGACTTTC.

This chain uses TRBV5-1 with TRBJ2-5; tentatively, D is TRBD1 (5 bases). CDR3 length: 15 residues. Germline CDR1 is SGHRS and CDR2 is YFSETQ. The ends were cut back, 4 bases at V and 0 bases at J, with 13 bases in the middle. The CDR3 loop reads CASSPGDRNQETQYF. The DNA of the CDR3 is TGCGCCAGCAGCCCCGGCGACAGAAACCAAGAGACCCAGTACTTC.

V usage is TRBV30 and J usage is TRBJ2-5; perhaps TRBD2 as D (6 bases). The V gene's germline CDR1 is GTSNPN and CDR2 SVGIG (reference sequence). CDR3 length: 15 amino acids. The V and J ends lost 0 bases and 3 bases respectively, with 14 bases between them. The CDR3 loop is CAWSVRGIGEETQYF. CDR3 DNA: TGTGCCTGGAGTGTACGGGGGATCGGGGAAGAGACCCAGTACTTC.

The chain combines TRBV18 with TRBJ1-2, with 9 nucleotides matching TRBD1. The CDR3 is made up of 17 amino acids. Germline values: CDR1 KGHSH, CDR2 LQKENI. With V trimmed by 3 bases and J by 6 bases, 14 bases remained unmatched. This CDR3 is CASSPRTQGARADGYTF. The CDR3 DNA follows: TGTGCCAGCTCACCGCGAACACAGGGGGCGCGTGCAGATGGCTACACCTTC.

The J gene is TRBJ1-2, the V gene TRBV28, with D perhaps TRBD1 (6 bases). The length of the CDR3 is 15 residues. Between the trimmed V and J ends, which lost 5 bases and 0 bases, there was a span of 13 bases. Germline CDR1 reads MDHEN; CDR2 reads SYDVKM. This CDR3 reads CASSRGIRANYGYTF. CDR3 bases: TGTGCCAGCAGTAGGGGGATAAGGGCTAACTATGGCTACACCTTC.

In its sample, this clone was seen a few times. The chain recombines TRBV28 with TRBJ2-7; TRBD1 is a possible D gene (6 bases). V dropped 6 bases and J dropped 6 bases, with 18 bases sitting between them. Germline V gene sequence: CDR1 MDHEN, CDR2 SYDVKM. This CDR3 has 14 residues. CDR3 protein: CASRPTGRGGEQYF. For the CDR3, the DNA is TGTGCCAGCAGACCGACAGGTAGAGGGGGCGAGCAGTACTTC.

J is TRBJ2-5 and V is TRBV6-5, with 9 bases fitting TRBD2. CDR1 and CDR2 (germline): MNHEY, SVGAGI. The CDR3 is 15 amino acids. Trimming cost V 7 bases and J 7 bases; bases outside gene matches: 13. The CDR3 spells CASIPLAGGPGTQYF. CDR3 nucleotide sequence: TGTGCCAGCATCCCTCTGGCGGGGGGGCCTGGGACCCAGTACTTC.

J is TRBJ1-2 and V is TRBV5-4; 8 bases map to TRBD1. The CDR3 is made up of 15 amino acids. Unmatched junction bases numbered 2, after V lost 1 base and J lost 0 bases. The V gene's germline CDR1 is SGHNT and CDR2 YYREEE (reference sequence). The chain's CDR3 is CASSLRDRPNYGYTF. The CDR3 nucleotides are TGTGCCAGCAGCTTGCGGGACAGGCCTAACTATGGCTACACCTTC.